This TCR beta chain is from a study of blood T cell repertoires in COVID-19. Study in general: Samples representing acute and convalescent COVID-19 were sourced from the United States, Italy and Spain.

Sequencing was performed with immunoSEQ multiplex PCR; in TCRdb, only in-frame clones are kept and a portion is missing. The profile shows approximately 120,000 clones, 80% of them singletons. There are a few counts of this clone. CDR1 and CDR2 (germline): SEHNR, FQNEAQ (reference sequence). V lost 2 bases and J 9 bases, leaving 7 bases between the germline ends. This CDR3 comprises 11 residues. The chain carries TRBV7-9 and TRBJ2-5; the D gene is possibly TRBD1 (5 bases). Sequencing was done on a sample of peripheral blood. The source of this sequence is a human donor in a cohort sampled during active or convalescent COVID-19. The CDR3 DNA sequence: TGTGCCAGCAGCTTATTAGGGGCCCAGTACTTC. Its protein product is CASSLLGAQYF.